The next 23 T cell receptor beta chains were all read from a single sample in a study of human T cells and chemical hapten exposure. As for time point: pre-sensitization, week 0. Stated treatment: therapeutic diphenylcyclopropenone sensitization with weekly scalp DPC. TCRdb processed the RACE reads anew with MiXCR; each CDR3 protein has one entry. The repertoire holds some 60,000 distinct CDR3 sequences, approximately 10% seen once, with roughly 4.3% in the top ten. The material sequenced was whole blood, taken in connection with sensitization to the hapten diphenylcyclopropenone (DPC). Receptors were obtained from a woman aged 40 to 50 with alopecia areata. Some clones in this sample may be carry-over from other donors' samples.

The table lists this clonotype with a few counts. The chain combines TRBV7-2 with TRBJ2-1, with 9 nucleotides matching TRBD1. From germline, CDR1 is SGHTA and CDR2 FQGNSA. The V and J ends lost 3 bases and 8 bases, in that order; junction bases with no gene match: 8. The CDR3 has 15 amino acids. The CDR3 nucleotides are TGTGCCAGCAGCTTCAGCGGGACAGGGTCCGATGAGCAGTTCTTC. It codes for CASSFSGTGSDEQFF.

This sequence joins TRBV6-1 and TRBJ2-3; D ambiguous. V lost 2 bases and J lost 2, with 8 bases in between. Germline loops: CDR1 MNHNS, CDR2 SASEGT. This CDR3 has 14 residues. In nucleotides, the CDR3 is TGTGCCAGCAGTGAACGCCCCGCCACAGATACGCAGTATTTT. It codes for CASSERPATDTQYF.

This clonotype has only a few counts. This chain uses TRBV23-1 with TRBJ2-1, with 7 bases that match TRBD1. TRBV23-1 is placed among ORFs of uncertain function. V lost 11 bases to trimming and J lost 2 bases; unmatched junction nucleotides: 12. This CDR3 has 15 residues. The CDR3 spells CARMGYRGPYNEQFF. CDR3 nucleotides: TGCGCCCGGATGGGGTACAGGGGACCCTACAATGAGCAGTTCTTC.

V is TRBV7-2 and J is TRBJ2-7, with D tentatively TRBD1 (7 bases). Looked up from germline, CDR1 is SGHTA and CDR2 is FQGNSA. There are 13 residues in the CDR3. V was pared by 5 bases and J by 3 bases, with 11 bases between. Written as DNA, the CDR3 is TGTGCCAGCAGCGTCAGGGGGGACTACGAGCAGTACTTC. It translates to CASSVRGDYEQYF.

The gene calls are TRBV7-9 and TRBJ2-7, with a tentative D call TRBD1 (6 bases). CDR3 length: 15 amino acids. Trimming cost V 0 bases and J 7 bases, with 16 bases left between them. Germline V gives CDR1 SEHNR, CDR2 FQNEAQ (reference sequence). CDR3: CASSLAGAMNTEQYF. The CDR3 nucleotides read TGTGCCAGCAGCTTAGCGGGGGCGATGAATACGGAGCAGTACTTC.

This clonotype was observed a handful of times. This rearrangement joins TRBV12-3 or TRBV12-4 to TRBJ2-7, with 9 bases aligning to TRBD2. V was clipped by 6 bases and J by 4 bases; unmatched bases: 7. The CDR3 runs 14 residues. The CDR3 bases are TGTGCCAGCAGGGGTAGCGGGAGACGTTACGAGCAGTACTTC. It translates to CASRGSGRRYEQYF.

The sample holds a few counts of this clonotype. The chain joins TRBV15 to TRBJ2-1; the match to TRBD2 covers 8 bases. J was trimmed by 8 bases and V by 1 base; bases with no gene match: 7. The germline gives CDR1 LNHNV, CDR2 YYDKDF (reference sequence). This CDR3 has 15 amino acids. The CDR3 sequence: CATSRGPGGPYEQFF. The CDR3 nucleotides are TGTGCCACCAGCAGAGGGCCGGGGGGGCCATATGAGCAGTTCTTC.

J is TRBJ2-1 and V is TRBV2, with 10 nucleotides matching TRBD1. After removal of 6 bases from V and 8 bases from J, the junction contained 4 bases not matched to a gene. This CDR3 has 13 residues. Germline CDR1 reads SNHLY; CDR2 reads FYNNEI. CDR3: CASRDRGSDEQFF. The CDR3 bases are TGTGCCAGCAGGGACAGGGGGTCGGATGAGCAGTTCTTC.

This clonotype has a handful of counts. The gene calls are TRBV7-6 and TRBJ1-1, with TRBD1 identical over 8 bases. The CDR3 runs to 18 residues. J was trimmed by 4 bases and V by 5 bases; bases with no gene match: 18. Germline CDR1 is SGHVS and CDR2 is FNYEAQ. CDR3 region: CASSLRTGPRRRGTEAFF. The DNA of the CDR3 is TGTGCCAGCAGCCTCCGGACAGGGCCAAGGAGAAGGGGCACTGAAGCTTTCTTT.

This chain connects TRBV29-1 to TRBJ1-3; D is unclear. The CDR3 length is 15 residues. The V and J ends lost 1 base and 3 bases respectively, with 13 bases between them. Germline V gives CDR1 SQVTM, CDR2 ANQGSEA. The CDR3 is CSVEARGGSGNTIYF. The CDR3 DNA sequence: TGCAGCGTTGAAGCCCGAGGAGGGAGTGGAAACACCATATATTTT.

In its sample, this clonotype was seen many times. The CDR3 coding sequence is TGCAGCGTTCGGCACACCGGGGAGCTGTTTTTT. Translating it yields CSVRHTGELFF. The V and J genes are TRBV29-1 and TRBJ2-2, with D uncertain. CDR1 SQVTM and CDR2 ANQGSEA come from the germline V gene. Trimming took 5 bases from V and 3 from J, leaving 4 bases between them. This CDR3 region has 11 residues.

This chain uses TRBV19 with TRBJ2-2; D remains ambiguous. Germline V gene data show CDR1 as LNHDA and CDR2 as SQIVND (reference sequence). Trimming stripped 7 bases from V and 2 bases from J, with 5 bases between. This CDR3 contains 12 residues. The CDR3 coding sequence is TGTGCCAGTAATTATAACACCGGGGAGCTGTTTTTT. Residues: CASNYNTGELFF.

In its sample, this clonotype was seen a few times. The rearrangement uses TRBV5-1 and TRBJ2-5; D gene ambiguous. With 3 bases removed from V and 7 bases from J, the gap between germline ends came to 16 bases. The germline V gene encodes CDR1 SGHRS and CDR2 YFSETQ. This CDR3 is built from 14 residues. The CDR3 sequence is CASSSAFVTGTQYF. CDR3 coding DNA: TGCGCCAGCAGCTCCGCCTTTGTAACCGGGACCCAGTACTTC. The entire variable domain, with the rest obtained from reference TRBV5-1 and TRBJ2-5, is as follows: KAGVTQTPRYLIKTRGQQVTLSCSPISGHRSVSWYQQTPGQGLQFLFEYFSETQRNKGNFPGRFSGRQFSNSRSEMNVSTLELGDSALYLCASSSAFVTGTQYFGPGTRLLVL.

The chain joins TRBV7-6 to TRBJ2-7, with 10 nucleotides matching TRBD2. CDR3 length: 16 residues. The germline gives CDR1 SGHVS, CDR2 FNYEAQ. V gave up 2 bases and J gave up 5 bases; unmatched junction bases: 9. For the CDR3, the DNA is TGTGCCAGCAGCTTAAATTCAGTGGGGACTAGCGACGAGCAGTACTTC. Residues: CASSLNSVGTSDEQYF.

This clonotype appeared a few times. The rearrangement uses TRBV19 and TRBJ2-1, with TRBD2 identical over 9 bases. Germline values: CDR1 LNHDA, CDR2 SQIVND (reference sequence). J gave up 4 bases and V 5 bases, and 12 bases lay outside the gene matches. This CDR3 has 17 amino acids. The CDR3 nucleotides are TGTGCCAGTAGTCCCCGAGGTAGCGGGGGCTCGTACAATGAGCAGTTCTTC. Its translation is CASSPRGSGGSYNEQFF.

The chain is built from TRBV5-6 and TRBJ2-1; TRBD1 matches at 9 bases. This CDR3 is built from 15 residues. CDR1 is SGHDT and CDR2 is YYEEEE in the germline V gene. Unmatched junction bases numbered 4, after V lost 0 bases and J lost 6 bases. The CDR3 spells CASSLAGQGFNEQFF. CDR3 nucleotides: TGTGCCAGCAGCTTGGCGGGACAGGGCTTCAATGAGCAGTTCTTC.

The chain carries TRBV20-1 and TRBJ1-5; D is ambiguous. Trimming removed 0 bases from V and 6 bases from J, with 12 bases in between. Looked up from germline, CDR1 is DFQATT and CDR2 is SNEGSKA (reference sequence). This CDR3 has 14 residues. In DNA form, the CDR3 reads TGCAGTGCTAGAGATGGGGAGCGTAGTCAGCCCCAGCATTTT. This sequence encodes CSARDGERSQPQHF.

Notes on this clonotype: A single base separates this from a much larger clone, so it may be a read error. The chain recombines TRBV11-2 with TRBJ1-5; possibly TRBD1 for D (6 bases). Deletions cut 4 bases from V and 1 base from J, with 8 bases between. Germline V gene sequence: CDR1 SGHAT, CDR2 FQNNGV. The CDR3 length is 14 residues. The CDR3 DNA is TGTGCCAGCAGCTCACAGGGAAGCAATCAGCCCCAGCATTTT. Its translation: CASSSQGSNQPQHF.

This clonotype was seen only a few times. V is TRBV20-1 and J is TRBJ2-5; 8 bases agree with TRBD2. The V gene end was trimmed by 6 bases and the J gene end by 5 bases; junction bases not matched to a gene: 14. The CDR3 has 15 amino acids. The germline gives CDR1 DFQATT, CDR2 SNEGSKA (reference sequence). CDR3: CSAPVLGGGLETQYF. CDR3 DNA sequence: TGCAGTGCCCCCGTCCTCGGGGGGGGGCTCGAGACCCAGTACTTC.

This clonotype was seen repeatedly, ten times or more. The chain has TRBV2 and TRBJ2-2; TRBD1 might be the D (5 bases). CDR1 SNHLY and CDR2 FYNNEI come from the germline V gene. This CDR3 is 14 amino acids long. Between the trimmed V and J ends, which lost 11 bases and 0 bases, there was a span of 13 bases. In nucleotides, the CDR3 is TGTGCCTCCAGAGGCAGGGCGAACACCGGGGAGCTGTTTTTT. Amino acids: CASRGRANTGELFF.

This clonotype was detected a few times. The chain recombines TRBV7-8 with TRBJ2-1; D remains ambiguous. The germline V gene encodes CDR1 SGHVS and CDR2 FQNEAQ. The CDR3 consists of 15 residues. Trimming left V 1 base short and J 7 bases short, with 14 bases between. This chain's CDR3 is CASSLVRQLENEQFF. The CDR3 DNA sequence: TGTGCCAGCAGCTTAGTCCGCCAGCTGGAGAATGAGCAGTTCTTC.

This clonotype was found many times. The V and J genes are TRBV19 and TRBJ1-2, with no clear D. V shed 7 bases and J shed 4 bases, with 10 bases lying between them. This CDR3 is 12 amino acids long. Germline V gene data show CDR1 as LNHDA and CDR2 as SQIVND (reference sequence). The CDR3 bases are TGTGCCAGTAAGGGAAGAAGCTATGGCTACACCTTC. This sequence encodes CASKGRSYGYTF.

CDR3 bases: TGTGCCAGCAGCCCGGGACGGGTCTACGAGCAGTACTTC. Its translation is CASSPGRVYEQYF. The chain links TRBV12-3 or TRBV12-4 to TRBJ2-7, with D perhaps assigned TRBD1 or TRBD2 (5 bases each). Trimming stripped 6 bases from V and 3 bases from J, with 12 bases between. This CDR3 contains 13 residues.